The 7 T cell receptor beta chains presented below share a single source sample, sequenced in a study of shared clonotypes between healthy human individuals. This table comes from immunoSEQ multiplex PCR, and its TCRdb copy is limited to in-frame clones, with some not included. Here the sample spans 2.3 million or so clones, 93% being singletons. What was sequenced was naive CD4+ T cells from PBMCs. The subset is: CD45RA+ positively selected. These receptors originate from a man aged 18-30 years in good health. Some clones in this sample may be carry-over from other donors' samples.

Details on this clone: The sample contains more than one DNA sequence encoding this CDR3. V usage is TRBV7-2 and J usage is TRBJ1-3; no clear D. Looked up from germline, CDR1 is SGHTA and CDR2 is FQGNSA. V lost 5 bases and J 4 bases, leaving 12 bases between the germline ends. The CDR3 totals 14 residues. CDR3 residues: CASSLLGLGNTIYF. CDR3 bases: TGTGCCAGCAGCCTTCTGGGTTTAGGAAACACCATATATTTT.

This clone was detected once. The gene calls are TRBV7-9 and TRBJ2-2, with 8 nucleotides matching TRBD2. J gave up 4 bases and V 5 bases, and 9 bases lay outside the gene matches. The CDR3 is 16 amino acids. Germline loops: CDR1 SEHNR, CDR2 FQNEAQ (reference sequence). The CDR3 protein is CASSPRTSLSTGELFF. The CDR3 DNA reads TGTGCCAGCAGCCCCCGGACTAGCCTCTCCACCGGGGAGCTGTTTTTT.

For the CDR3, the DNA is TGTGCCAGCAGACTGGGACAGCTGAACACTGAAGCTTTCTTT. It yields the protein CASRLGQLNTEAFF. This chain links TRBV28 with TRBJ1-1; 7 nucleotides match TRBD1. Trimming removed 6 bases from V and 0 bases from J; junction bases left unmatched: 4. The V gene's germline CDR1 is MDHEN and CDR2 SYDVKM. The CDR3 is made up of 14 amino acids.

V usage is TRBV5-4 and J usage is TRBJ2-5; no reliable D call. Germline CDR1 and CDR2: SGHNT and YYREEE (reference sequence). V was cut by 3 bases and J by 0 bases, with 12 bases left in between. The CDR3 totals 15 residues. CDR3 sequence reads: CASSSTVGYQETQYF. CDR3 DNA: TGTGCCAGCAGCTCTACGGTGGGGTACCAAGAGACCCAGTACTTC.

The rearrangement links TRBV6-5 to TRBJ2-7; the match to TRBD2 covers 8 bases. CDR1 is MNHEY, CDR2 SVGAGI, per germline. This CDR3 has 15 amino acids. The V and J ends lost 0 bases and 3 bases, in that order; junction bases with no gene match: 4. CDR3 loop: CASSYSAGGYYEQYF. The CDR3 DNA sequence: TGTGCCAGCAGTTACTCGGCGGGGGGATACTACGAGCAGTACTTC.

The V gene is TRBV6-1, the J gene TRBJ2-5; D is perhaps TRBD1 or TRBD2 (5 bases each). V was pared by 5 bases and J by 2 bases, with 12 bases between. The CDR3 extends over 14 amino acids. Germline lookup yields CDR1 MNHNS and CDR2 SASEGT. CDR3 loop: CASSHPRGQETQYF. CDR3 sequence (DNA): TGTGCCAGCAGTCACCCGAGGGGACAAGAGACCCAGTACTTC.

This chain joins TRBV30 and TRBJ1-6; D gene ambiguous. Germline CDR1 GTSNPN, CDR2 SVGIG (reference sequence). CDR3 length equals 15 residues. V was shortened by 0 bases and J by 5 bases, with 11 bases between the two germline ends. CDR3 bases: TGTGCCTGGAGTGTCGGTTTTGGTGATAATTCACCCCTCCACTTT. Translating gives CAWSVGFGDNSPLHF. Using reference TRBV30 and TRBJ1-6 for the parts outside the CDR3, the full variable domain is SQTIHQWPATLVQPVGSPLSLECTVEGTSNPNLYWYRQAAGRGLQLLFYSVGIGQISSEVPQNLSASRPQDRQFILSSKKLLLSDSGFYLCAWSVGFGDNSPLHFGNGTRLTVT.